The 24 T cell receptor beta chains in this list originate from one sample, sequenced in a study of metastatic and nonmetastatic thyroid tumors. TCRdb re-called the PCR reads through MiXCR. Found here are 25,000 to 35,000 clones, roughly 3.7% of them singletons; the top ten hold roughly a fifth. All patients were treatment-naive before thyroid surgery. Sequenced: blood. Source of these receptors: a female donor with papillary thyroid cancer or a benign thyroid nodule (not recorded which). Some clones in this sample may be carry-over from other donors' samples.

This clone is labeled medium-sized. The chain couples TRBV24-1 to TRBJ1-5; 10 bases are shared with TRBD1. Germline trimming cut 9 bases from V and 4 bases from J; bases unmatched to any gene: 5. CDR1 and CDR2 (germline): KGHDR, SFDVKD. The CDR3 is 14 residues long. CDR3 nucleotide sequence: TGTGCCACCGCGCCGGGACAGGGGAATCAGCCCCAGCATTTT. It translates to CATAPGQGNQPQHF.

The V gene is TRBV29-1, the J gene TRBJ2-5; D remains ambiguous. This CDR3 contains 16 residues. Germline V gives CDR1 SQVTM, CDR2 ANQGSEA. Between the trimmed V and J ends, which lost 1 base and 0 bases, there was a span of 15 bases. CDR3 loop: CSVEGDPGKYQETQYF. The CDR3 DNA sequence: TGCAGCGTTGAAGGGGATCCAGGTAAATACCAAGAGACCCAGTACTTC. Full variable domain (outside the CDR3, taken from reference TRBV29-1 and TRBJ2-5): SAVISQKPSRDICQRGTSLTIQCQVDSQVTMMFWYRQQPGQSLTLIATANQGSEATYESGFVIDKFPISRPNLTFSTLTVSNMSPEDSSIYLCSVEGDPGKYQETQYFGPGTRLLVL.

This clone is categorized as medium-sized. This rearrangement joins TRBV6-1 to TRBJ2-2, with TRBD2 matching over 9 bases. The ends lost 8 bases at V and 6 bases at J; junction bases unmatched: 13. Germline CDR1 is MNHNS and CDR2 is SASEGT. CDR3 length: 16 amino acids. The CDR3 DNA follows: TGTGCCAGCGGAAGTGTTGCGGGAGGGCCGGCCGGGGAGCTGTTTTTT. It specifies CASGSVAGGPAGELFF.

This clone has a count of ten or more. This chain uses TRBV7-9 with TRBJ1-2; the D is unclear. CDR1 and CDR2 (germline): SEHNR, FQNEAQ (reference sequence). Trimming shortened V by 5 bases and J by 4 bases, and 8 bases separated the two germline ends. The CDR3 is made up of 12 amino acids. CDR3 residues: CASSGEIYGYTF. CDR3 coding DNA: TGTGCCAGCAGCGGGGAGATCTATGGCTACACCTTC. Combining the CDR3 with reference TRBV7-9 and TRBJ1-2 gives the whole variable domain DTGVSQNPRHKITKRGQNVTFRCDPISEHNRLYWYRQTLGQGPEFLTYFQNEAQLEKSRLLSDRFSAERPKGSFSTLEIQRTEQGDSAMYLCASSGEIYGYTFGSGTRLTVV.

This clone was seen a handful of times. A much larger clone is a single base away; this may be a read error. CDR3: CSVQCITDTQYF. In nucleotides, the CDR3 is TGCAGCGTTCAGTGTATCACAGATACGCAGTATTTT. This chain uses TRBV29-1 with TRBJ2-3; no clear D gene. V was cut by 5 bases and J by 2 bases, with 8 bases left in between. Germline V gives CDR1 SQVTM, CDR2 ANQGSEA. This CDR3 has 12 residues.

This clone has a count of ten or more. The V gene is TRBV30, the J gene TRBJ2-4, with D tentatively TRBD2 (5 bases). Germline-derived CDR1 and CDR2 are GTSNPN and SVGIG (reference sequence). Trimming shortened V by 0 bases and J by 9 bases, and 12 bases separated the two germline ends. This CDR3 has 13 amino acids. As DNA, the CDR3 is TGTGCCTGGAGTGTAGAGGCGGCGGGCATTCAGTACTTC. Its translation: CAWSVEAAGIQYF. The entire variable domain, with the rest obtained from reference TRBV30 and TRBJ2-4, is as follows: SQTIHQWPATLVQPVGSPLSLECTVEGTSNPNLYWYRQAAGRGLQLLFYSVGIGQISSEVPQNLSASRPQDRQFILSSKKLLLSDSGFYLCAWSVEAAGIQYFGAGTRLSVL.

This clone has ten or more counts. The chain is built from TRBV20-1 and TRBJ1-1; D unclear. V was cut by 1 base and J by 8 bases, with 11 bases left in between. The CDR3 sequence is 12 residues long. The germline V gene has CDR1 DFQATT and CDR2 SNEGSKA (reference sequence). Written as DNA, the CDR3 is TGCAGTGCTAGAGCCCTAATCTGGGAAGCTTTCTTT. Its translation is CSARALIWEAFF.

This clone was counted at least ten times. This chain uses TRBV4-2 with TRBJ2-7; 11 bases align to TRBD2. Germline lookup yields CDR1 LGHNA and CDR2 YNFKEQ. This CDR3 region has 16 residues. V shed 0 bases and J 4 bases; nucleotides not matched to a gene: 5. Written as DNA, the CDR3 is TGTGCCAGCAGCCAAGATGGAACTAGCGGGAGTTACGAGCAGTACTTC. This sequence encodes CASSQDGTSGSYEQYF.

In its sample, this clone ranks as medium-sized. The chain uses TRBV6-1 and TRBJ2-2; either TRBD1 or TRBD2 may fit D (6 bases each). V was cut by 8 bases and J by 0 bases, with 16 bases left in between. The CDR3 is 16 residues long. CDR1 is MNHNS and CDR2 is SASEGT in the germline V gene. DNA of the CDR3: TGTGCCAGCGCGGGGTGGGCAGGGGCGAACACCGGGGAGCTGTTTTTT. This codes for CASAGWAGANTGELFF.

The rearrangement uses TRBV6-2 or TRBV6-3 and TRBJ1-5; D is unresolved. The length of the CDR3 is 13 residues. Germline assignment: CDR1 MNHEY and CDR2 SVGEGT. Trimming took 6 bases from V and 2 from J, leaving 8 bases between them. The CDR3, as DNA: TGTGCCAGCAGGGCCACAGGCAATCAGCCCCAGCATTTT. It is translated as CASRATGNQPQHF.

In this sample, this clone turned up a few times. J is TRBJ1-5 and V is TRBV12-3 or TRBV12-4, with D perhaps matching TRBD1 (5 bases). Trimming removed 8 bases at V and 3 bases at J, with 23 bases between. The CDR3 loop spans 17 amino acids. CDR3 DNA sequence: TGTGCCAGCGGGTGGTGGAATACAGGAGCTAACAATCAGCCCCAGCATTTT. It translates to CASGWWNTGANNQPQHF.

This clone showed up just a few times. The rearrangement joins TRBV6-1 to TRBJ1-5; D is unresolved. Trimming removed 6 bases from V and 4 bases from J, with 13 bases in between. Germline V gives CDR1 MNHNS, CDR2 SASEGT. The CDR3 spans 14 residues. The DNA for the CDR3 is TGTGCCAGCAGAACACCGGGGAGAAATCAGCCCCAGCATTTT. Translated, it gives CASRTPGRNQPQHF.

This clone was counted ten times or more. This sequence joins TRBV9 and TRBJ2-2; D is perhaps TRBD2 (6 bases). There are 15 residues in the CDR3. The V end lost 2 bases, the J end lost 2 bases, and 10 bases lay between the germline ends. Looked up from germline, CDR1 is SGDLS and CDR2 is YYNGEE. CDR3 DNA sequence: TGTGCCAGCAGCGTTCGGGGGAGTAACACCGGGGAGCTGTTTTTT. This encodes CASSVRGSNTGELFF.

The CDR3 protein is CASSLGVGGVQGGGYTF. CDR3 sequence (DNA): TGTGCCAGCAGCTTAGGGGTCGGTGGCGTACAGGGAGGAGGCTACACCTTC. The chain uses TRBV7-2 and TRBJ1-2; D is perhaps TRBD1 (6 bases). Trimming stripped 1 base from V and 8 bases from J, with 23 bases between. This CDR3 spans 17 amino acids. CDR1 SGHTA and CDR2 FQGNSA come from the germline V gene.

This clone has just a few counts. The chain uses TRBV19 and TRBJ2-3; 9 bases agree with TRBD2. Germline V gives CDR1 LNHDA, CDR2 SQIVND (reference sequence). J gave up 2 bases and V 5 bases, and 11 bases lay outside the gene matches. The CDR3 has 17 amino acids. This chain's CDR3 is CASSVLSAGGYTDTQYF. CDR3 sequence (DNA): TGTGCCAGTAGTGTTCTCTCGGCGGGGGGGTACACAGATACGCAGTATTTT.

This clone was recorded many times. This sequence joins TRBV10-3 and TRBJ2-1; 11 bases fit TRBD1. Germline V gives CDR1 ENHRY, CDR2 SYGVKD. The J segment lost 7 bases and the V segment lost 6 bases, leaving 8 bases of the junction unmatched. The CDR3 totals 15 residues. Written as DNA, the CDR3 is TGTGCCATCAGGGGGACAGGGGGTGCGGGAAATGAGCAGTTCTTC. Amino acid sequence: CAIRGTGGAGNEQFF.

This clone has more than one count but fewer than ten. This sequence joins TRBV2 and TRBJ2-1; TRBD2 matches at 11 bases. Germline-derived CDR1 and CDR2 are SNHLY and FYNNEI. The CDR3 totals 16 residues. The V segment lost 5 bases and the J segment 4 bases; nucleotides outside the gene matches: 7. The CDR3 nucleotides are TGTGCCAGCAGTCTTGAACTAGCGGGAGCTTACAATGAGCAGTTCTTC. This sequence encodes CASSLELAGAYNEQFF.

Relative to its sample, this clone is medium-sized. V gene TRBV2 combines with J gene TRBJ1-1; 8 bases fit TRBD1. Per germline, CDR1 SNHLY and CDR2 FYNNEI. Trimming removed 5 bases from V and 1 base from J; junction bases left unmatched: 6. This CDR3 is built from 15 residues. The CDR3, as DNA: TGTGCCAGCAGTCAATATGGGACAGGGAACACTGAAGCTTTCTTT. As protein: CASSQYGTGNTEAFF. Based on the CDR3 plus reference TRBV2 and TRBJ1-1, the full variable domain is EPEVTQTPSHQVTQMGQEVILRCVPISNHLYFYWYRQILGQKVEFLVSFYNNEISEKSEIFDDQFSVERPDGSNFTLKIRSTKLEDSAMYFCASSQYGTGNTEAFFGQGTRLTVV.

This clone was observed many times. J is TRBJ1-5 and V is TRBV2; D uncertain. CDR3 length: 14 amino acids. V dropped 1 base and J dropped 4 bases, with 8 bases sitting between them. Germline V gives CDR1 SNHLY, CDR2 FYNNEI. The CDR3 coding sequence is TGTGCCAGCAGTGAAGATGTCGATAATCAGCCCCAGCATTTT. Protein: CASSEDVDNQPQHF.

This clone was picked up many times. The chain carries TRBV20-1 and TRBJ2-1; 9 bases line up with TRBD2. This CDR3 comprises 14 residues. Germline CDR1 and CDR2: DFQATT and SNEGSKA (reference sequence). The ends lost 5 bases at V and 0 bases at J; junction bases unmatched: 2. CDR3 nucleotide sequence: TGCAGTGCTTATAGCGGGAGCTCCTACAATGAGCAGTTCTTC. Amino acids: CSAYSGSSYNEQFF.

This clone has more than one count but fewer than ten. The chain uses TRBV6-5 and TRBJ1-4; 7 bases align to TRBD1. Germline V gives CDR1 MNHEY, CDR2 SVGAGI. This CDR3 is 15 amino acids long. The trim removed 4 bases at V and 5 bases at J, leaving 7 bases unmatched. The CDR3 DNA sequence: TGTGCCAGCAGTTCACGGACAGGCGGGAATGAAAAACTGTTTTTT. Its protein is CASSSRTGGNEKLFF.

There are a few counts of this clone. The gene calls are TRBV7-3 and TRBJ2-3; D might be TRBD1 (6 bases). CDR1 is SGHTA and CDR2 is FQGTGA in the germline V gene. V was pared by 5 bases and J by 4 bases, with 19 bases between. The CDR3 spans 16 residues. CDR3: CASSPTGTWVADTQYF. In DNA, the CDR3 is TGTGCCAGCAGCCCCACCGGGACATGGGTCGCAGATACGCAGTATTTT. The full variable domain, rest sourced from reference TRBV7-3 and TRBJ2-3, is GAGVSQTPSNKVTEKGKYVELRCDPISGHTALYWYRQSLGQGPEFLIYFQGTGAADDSGLPNDRFFAVRPEGSVSTLKIQRTERGDSAVYLCASSPTGTWVADTQYFGPGTRLTVL.

This clone was counted only a few times. The chain combines TRBV27 with TRBJ1-5; D unclear. CDR1 is MNHEY and CDR2 is SMNVEV in the germline V gene (reference sequence). V was pared by 6 bases and J by 2 bases, with 17 bases between. CDR3 length equals 16 residues. CDR3 sequence: CASSPVREGRNQPQHF. The CDR3, as DNA: TGTGCCAGCAGCCCCGTACGGGAGGGCCGCAATCAGCCCCAGCATTTT.

Only a few counts were recorded for this clone. V usage is TRBV20-1 and J usage is TRBJ1-5; D perhaps matches TRBD1 (5 bases). The CDR3 extends over 12 amino acids. Germline-derived CDR1 and CDR2 are DFQATT and SNEGSKA (reference sequence). Trimming removed 4 bases at V and 2 bases at J, with 6 bases between. The CDR3 loop is CSATTGNQPQHF. The CDR3 coding sequence is TGCAGTGCTACGACAGGCAATCAGCCCCAGCATTTT.